What follows are 32 T cell receptor beta chains derived from one specimen sequenced in a study of response to subunit inactivated influenza vaccine. TCRdb redid the calling of the RT-PCR reads with MiXCR, one entry per CDR3 protein. In the table there are 550,000 to 800,000 distinct CDR3 sequences, more than 15% of which are singletons. The input for sequencing was PBMCs from blood, taken 11 to 12 days after vaccination. The receptors were gathered from a man aged 50-59 years who received an inactivated influenza vaccine.

V is TRBV7-9 and J is TRBJ2-7; 9 bases are shared with TRBD1. This CDR3 is 15 amino acids long. The V segment lost 5 bases and the J segment 3 bases; nucleotides outside the gene matches: 8. The germline CDR1 and CDR2 sequences are SEHNR and FQNEAQ (reference sequence). The CDR3 bases are TGTGCCAGCAGCGCTGGACAGGGGCCGAGCTACGAGCAGTACTTC. It is translated as CASSAGQGPSYEQYF.

The chain links TRBV7-2 to TRBJ2-5, with D possibly TRBD1 on 7 matching bases. Trimming shortened V by 3 bases and J by 5 bases, and 16 bases separated the two germline ends. Germline CDR1 SGHTA, CDR2 FQGNSA. The length of the CDR3 is 15 residues. The CDR3: CASSFTQGGSETQYF. The DNA of the CDR3 is TGTGCCAGCAGCTTTACTCAGGGGGGTAGCGAGACCCAGTACTTC.

This clonotype occurred a few times. The rearrangement uses TRBV5-5 and TRBJ2-3; D is unresolved. CDR1 and CDR2 from the germline V gene are SGHKS and YYEKEE (reference sequence). The ends were cut back, 4 bases at V and 0 bases at J, with 15 bases in the middle. The CDR3 consists of 16 residues. The CDR3 reads CASSPGSQLSTDTQYF. The CDR3 DNA follows: TGTGCCAGCAGCCCTGGGTCGCAGCTTAGCACAGATACGCAGTATTTT.

The sample holds a few counts of this clonotype. V gene TRBV2 combines with J gene TRBJ2-5; 8 positions match TRBD1. Germline V gene sequence: CDR1 SNHLY, CDR2 FYNNEI. The length of the CDR3 is 15 residues. V shed 6 bases and J 5 bases; nucleotides not matched to a gene: 11. CDR3 region: CASRARQGSTETQYF. CDR3 coding DNA: TGTGCCAGCAGAGCACGACAGGGGTCGACCGAGACCCAGTACTTC. The full variable domain, with the rest looked up from reference TRBV2 and TRBJ2-5, is EPEVTQTPSHQVTQMGQEVILRCVPISNHLYFYWYRQILGQKVEFLVSFYNNEISEKSEIFDDQFSVERPDGSNFTLKIRSTKLEDSAMYFCASRARQGSTETQYFGPGTRLLVL.

This clonotype has only a few counts. The chain joins TRBV5-4 to TRBJ2-5; the D gene is possibly TRBD1 (8 bases). CDR3 length: 18 amino acids. V was shortened by 2 bases and J by 4 bases, with 24 bases between the two germline ends. Germline V gene sequence: CDR1 SGHNT, CDR2 YYREEE (reference sequence). The CDR3 here is CASSFGGSAGGGGETQYF. DNA for the CDR3: TGTGCCAGCAGCTTCGGGGGGTCTGCAGGGGGCGGAGGAGAGACCCAGTACTTC.

Only a few counts were recorded for this clonotype. The genes are TRBV4-3 and TRBJ2-1, with 11 bases lining up with TRBD2. Per germline, CDR1 LGHNA and CDR2 YSLEER. There are 15 residues in the CDR3. The junction had 7 bases not matched to a gene; V was cut back by 4 bases and J by 8 bases. CDR3 nucleotide sequence: TGCGCCAGCAGCCTGACAACTAGCGGGAGTCATGAGCAGTTCTTC. This gives the protein CASSLTTSGSHEQFF.

The rearrangement links TRBV5-5 to TRBJ1-1, with 9 nucleotides matching TRBD1. With V trimmed by 1 base and J by 3 bases, 10 bases remained unmatched. This CDR3 has 17 residues. Germline CDR1 is SGHKS and CDR2 is YYEKEE (reference sequence). CDR3 nucleotides: TGTGCCAGCAGCTTGTTCGGACAGGGGCGCCGTGACACTGAAGCTTTCTTT. Amino acid sequence: CASSLFGQGRRDTEAFF.

This clonotype was detected only a few times. The chain uses TRBV20-1 and TRBJ2-1, with 10 nucleotides matching TRBD1. The CDR3 extends over 14 amino acids. Germline V gene data show CDR1 as DFQATT and CDR2 as SNEGSKA (reference sequence). The CDR3 DNA is TGCAGCGCCTCGACAGGGGGCCATAACAATGAGCAGTTCTTC. This codes for CSASTGGHNNEQFF.

This clonotype occurred a few times. This chain uses TRBV12-3 or TRBV12-4 with TRBJ1-2, with D unclear. The CDR3 covers 13 residues. V lost 6 bases and J lost 4, with 12 bases in between. This CDR3 is CASSPPLRYGYTF. CDR3 nucleotide sequence: TGTGCCAGCAGCCCGCCCCTTCGCTATGGCTACACCTTC.

This sequence joins TRBV6-1 and TRBJ1-1; 10 bases fit TRBD1. Germline V gene data show CDR1 as MNHNS and CDR2 as SASEGT. V was clipped by 7 bases and J by 0 bases; unmatched bases: 14. The CDR3 covers 18 residues. CDR3 in amino acids: CASIKAQGTGAMNTEAFF. Here the CDR3 DNA reads TGTGCCAGCATCAAGGCCCAGGGGACAGGGGCGATGAACACTGAAGCTTTCTTT.

This chain links TRBV27 with TRBJ2-3, with 13 bases matching TRBD2. Germline loops: CDR1 MNHEY, CDR2 SMNVEV (reference sequence). The trim removed 3 bases at V and 6 bases at J, leaving 6 bases unmatched. The CDR3 is 16 amino acids. The CDR3 is CASSFRLAGGPDTQYF. The CDR3 DNA reads TGTGCCAGCAGTTTTAGACTAGCGGGGGGACCTGATACGCAGTATTTT.

The CDR3 sequence: CSARDEWVTGTRSYEQYF. CDR3 nucleotide sequence: TGCAGTGCTAGAGATGAGTGGGTGACCGGGACTAGGTCCTACGAGCAGTACTTC. This chain joins TRBV20-1 and TRBJ2-7; TRBD2 matches at 8 bases. The CDR3 extends over 18 amino acids. The ends lost 0 bases at V and 1 base at J; junction bases unmatched: 14. Germline V lookup: CDR1 DFQATT, CDR2 SNEGSKA (reference sequence).

CDR3 sequence reads: CASSANHNEQFF. CDR3 nucleotides: TGTGCCAGCAGCGCTAACCACAATGAGCAGTTCTTC. The genes are TRBV9 and TRBJ2-1; D gene uncertain. Germline lookup yields CDR1 SGDLS and CDR2 YYNGEE. V lost 3 bases and J lost 5, with 6 bases in between. CDR3 length equals 12 residues.

This clonotype turned up a few times. V and J are TRBV6-5 and TRBJ2-1, with 9 bases that match TRBD1. Germline V CDR1 and CDR2: MNHEY, SVGAGI. Trimming at V came to 3 bases and at J to 5 bases, leaving 5 bases not matched to a gene. The CDR3 loop spans 15 amino acids. Here the CDR3 DNA reads TGTGCCAGCAGTTATCCGGGACAGGGACACAATGAGCAGTTCTTC. The encoded protein is CASSYPGQGHNEQFF.

V gene TRBV4-3 combines with J gene TRBJ1-4, with D possibly being TRBD1 (6 bases). The CDR3 has 17 residues. The germline CDR1 and CDR2 sequences are LGHNA and YSLEER. V lost 1 base, J lost 11 bases, and 23 bases lay in between. The CDR3 DNA sequence: TGCGCCAGCAGCCAAGTTTCTTTGGGGGCGGAAGGGGCCAAACTGTTTTTT. Amino acid sequence: CASSQVSLGAEGAKLFF.

This clonotype was seen a handful of times. The V and J genes are TRBV3-1 and TRBJ2-1, with 8 bases matching TRBD2. CDR1 is LGHDT, CDR2 YNNKEL, per germline (reference sequence). Trimming at V came to 0 bases and at J to 13 bases, leaving 8 bases not matched to a gene. The CDR3 is 14 amino acids. The CDR3 region is CASSQDQSGGRQFF. As DNA, the CDR3 is TGTGCCAGCAGCCAAGATCAGAGCGGGGGTCGTCAGTTCTTC.

The chain joins TRBV11-2 to TRBJ1-4, with no clear D. The CDR3 is 13 residues long. Germline V lookup: CDR1 SGHAT, CDR2 FQNNGV. Trimming took 5 bases from V and 7 from J, leaving 11 bases between them. For the CDR3, the DNA is TGTGCCAGCAGCCCGGGCGGGGTTGAAAAACTGTTTTTT. Translated, it gives CASSPGGVEKLFF.

This chain uses TRBV7-2 with TRBJ2-1; D remains ambiguous. The CDR3 totals 15 residues. The germline V gene has CDR1 SGHTA and CDR2 FQGNSA. Trimming left V 1 base short and J 5 bases short, with 12 bases between. In nucleotides, the CDR3 is TGTGCCAGCAGCTTAGGACTTCTCACACACAATGAGCAGTTCTTC. Translated, it gives CASSLGLLTHNEQFF.

V and J are TRBV5-6 and TRBJ2-5; perhaps TRBD2 as D (5 bases). The germline gives CDR1 SGHDT, CDR2 YYEEEE. The CDR3 has 15 residues. Trimming left V 4 bases short and J 2 bases short, with 15 bases between. The CDR3 DNA is TGTGCCAGCAGCCAATCCCGACGGACTCAAGAGACCCAGTACTTC. This translates into CASSQSRRTQETQYF.

The chain employs TRBV4-3 and TRBJ2-7; D possibly uses TRBD1 or TRBD2 (6 bases each). Germline V CDR1 and CDR2: LGHNA, YSLEER. With 4 bases removed from V and 5 bases from J, the gap between germline ends came to 15 bases. The CDR3 is 14 amino acids. In nucleotides, the CDR3 is TGCGCCAGCAGCCTTGACTTCGGGGGCAACGAGCAGTACTTC. Protein: CASSLDFGGNEQYF.

This rearrangement joins TRBV10-3 to TRBJ1-1; D unresolved. The V and J ends lost 3 bases and 8 bases respectively, with 7 bases between them. The CDR3 runs 11 residues. The germline V gene has CDR1 ENHRY and CDR2 SYGVKD. The CDR3: CAISEAREAFF. CDR3 coding DNA: TGTGCCATCAGTGAAGCTAGGGAAGCTTTCTTT.

This clonotype has a handful of counts. The V and J genes are TRBV15 and TRBJ2-7; D may be TRBD1 (7 bases). The CDR3 consists of 15 residues. Germline loops: CDR1 LNHNV, CDR2 YYDKDF (reference sequence). V was clipped by 3 bases and J by 1 base, with 13 bases between them. The CDR3 DNA reads as TGTGCCACCAGCAGGCAGGGGGGAGATTCCTACGAGCAGTACTTC. It translates to CATSRQGGDSYEQYF.

This chain uses TRBV10-3 with TRBJ2-5; tentative D call: TRBD1 (5 bases). Germline V gene sequence: CDR1 ENHRY, CDR2 SYGVKD. This CDR3 is built from 13 residues. Trimming cost V 2 bases and J 5 bases, with 9 bases left between them. The CDR3 nucleotides are TGTGCCATCAGTGAGCAGGGTTGGGAGACCCAGTACTTC. Its protein product is CAISEQGWETQYF.

This chain connects TRBV7-9 to TRBJ2-3; tentative D call: TRBD2 (5 bases). The CDR3 is 17 amino acids. V gave up 4 bases and J gave up 5 bases, with 22 bases separating them. The germline gives CDR1 SEHNR, CDR2 FQNEAQ (reference sequence). CDR3 sequence (DNA): TGTGCCAGCAGCTCCAGACCTAGACGGGGTCGAGGAGATACGCAGTATTTT. Amino acids: CASSSRPRRGRGDTQYF.

The CDR3 region has the DNA TGCGCCAGCAGTGTTGCACCCCTGGGGACCGGGGAGCTGTTTTTT. It translates to CASSVAPLGTGELFF. The rearrangement joins TRBV10-2 to TRBJ2-2; no firm D call. Germline V gene lookup returns CDR1 WSHSY and CDR2 SAAADI. The CDR3 spans 15 residues. The V and J ends lost 4 bases and 5 bases respectively, with 14 bases between them.

This clonotype came up a few times. The rearrangement links TRBV6-5 to TRBJ1-1, with D perhaps matching TRBD1 (5 bases). The CDR3 loop spans 12 amino acids. Trimming shortened V by 7 bases and J by 5 bases, and 11 bases separated the two germline ends. CDR1 and CDR2 (germline): MNHEY, SVGAGI. The CDR3 bases are TGTGCCAGCAAGGCGGGGGAGACTGAAGCTTTCTTT. Residues: CASKAGETEAFF.

The V call is TRBV2, the J call TRBJ1-1; D not resolved. This CDR3 contains 15 residues. V gave up 3 bases and J gave up 1 base, with 12 bases separating them. The germline gives CDR1 SNHLY, CDR2 FYNNEI. DNA for the CDR3: TGTGCCAGCAGTGAGTTGGGTTTTGGGAACACTGAAGCTTTCTTT. Protein sequence: CASSELGFGNTEAFF. The complete variable domain, with remaining parts taken from reference TRBV2 and TRBJ1-1, reads EPEVTQTPSHQVTQMGQEVILRCVPISNHLYFYWYRQILGQKVEFLVSFYNNEISEKSEIFDDQFSVERPDGSNFTLKIRSTKLEDSAMYFCASSELGFGNTEAFFGQGTRLTVV.

This clonotype was observed a handful of times. The CDR3 coding sequence is TGTGCCAGCAGCCCCGTCCTCCCGAACACTGAAGCTTTCTTT. The encoded protein is CASSPVLPNTEAFF. This chain joins TRBV7-2 and TRBJ1-1; D uncertain. CDR3 length: 14 residues. Deletions cut 5 bases from V and 1 base from J, with 11 bases between. CDR1 SGHTA and CDR2 FQGNSA come from the germline V gene.

Only a few counts were recorded for this clonotype. The J gene is TRBJ2-2, the V gene TRBV7-2; 9 nucleotides match TRBD2. The CDR3 has 17 residues. The V gene end was trimmed by 5 bases and the J gene end by 8 bases; junction bases not matched to a gene: 15. CDR1 and CDR2 from the germline V gene are SGHTA and FQGNSA. CDR3 amino acids: CASSPPGLAGPGGELFF. In DNA, the CDR3 is TGTGCCAGCAGCCCTCCAGGGCTAGCGGGGCCCGGGGGGGAGCTGTTTTTT.

At least ten counts were recorded for this clonotype. The genes are TRBV4-2 and TRBJ1-3; D not resolved. This CDR3 has 16 residues. Between the trimmed V and J ends, which lost 0 bases and 0 bases, there was a span of 9 bases. Per the germline V gene, CDR1 is LGHNA and CDR2 is YNFKEQ. CDR3 amino acids: CASSQDQDFSGNTIYF. CDR3 bases: TGTGCCAGCAGCCAAGATCAGGACTTCTCTGGAAACACCATATATTTT.

This clonotype was seen a few times. This sequence joins TRBV7-9 and TRBJ2-7; the D gene could be TRBD1 or TRBD2 (5 bases each). CDR3 size: 14 residues. Germline V gene sequence: CDR1 SEHNR, CDR2 FQNEAQ (reference sequence). With 0 bases removed from V and 4 bases from J, the gap between germline ends came to 10 bases. The CDR3 spells CASSLARGEYEQYF. CDR3 nucleotide sequence: TGTGCCAGCAGCTTAGCCCGGGGCGAATACGAGCAGTACTTC.

This clonotype came up a few times. The chain has TRBV7-9 and TRBJ2-7; 9 positions match TRBD1. The CDR3 totals 14 residues. V gave up 5 bases and J gave up 5 bases; unmatched junction bases: 7. Per the germline V gene, CDR1 is SEHNR and CDR2 is FQNEAQ (reference sequence). The CDR3 bases are TGTGCCAGCAGCCCCCGGGACAGGGCCCACGAGCAGTACTTC. Translated, it gives CASSPRDRAHEQYF.